The clone carrying this TCR beta chain has at least ten counts. Its antigen remains unidentified. The library put unique molecular identifiers onto individual cDNA molecules. In the original workflow: Counts of TCRs in each sample centred on a median of about 95,000 and extended from about 20,000 to 690,000. TCRdb re-derived calls from the RACE reads in MiXCR, one entry per CDR3 protein. The V and J calls here are based on TCRdb, not the publication. The top ten clones hold around 6% of a sample with 35,000 to 50,000 distinct CDR3 sequences, 3.7% of them seen once. The data derive from a study of human T cells and chemical hapten exposure. Turning to the study itself: How much TCR each sample yielded varied, mostly because pooled library volumes differed slightly.

Study-wide results and limits: TCRs above 1 in 1000 frequency did not change with DPC sensitization.

This CDR3 is 17 amino acids long. J gave up 2 bases and V 0 bases, and 4 bases lay outside the gene matches. Germline loops: CDR1 MGHRA, CDR2 YSYEKL. As to time point: healthy volunteer bleed at 6 weeks. The authors' total RNA extraction used unfractionated whole blood. The sequenced material came from whole blood. The clonotype comes from a human donor in good health. Some clones in this sample may be carry-over from other donors' samples. V and J are TRBV4-1 and TRBJ2-1, with 10 bases matching TRBD2. As DNA, the CDR3 is TGCGCCAGCAGCCAAGAGGGCCTAGCGGGAGCCTACAATGAGCAGTTCTTC. Residues: CASSQEGLAGAYNEQFF.